This T cell receptor beta chain was identified in a study of T-cell memory formation after mild COVID-19. Overall study results and limits: Clones that contracted from day 15 to 85 were balanced CD4/CD8, while later expanders leaned CD4+.

This clonotype was seen at least ten times. Its specificity is unknown. Trimming removed 0 bases at V and 3 bases at J, with 18 bases between. Germline CDR1 SGHRS, CDR2 YFSETQ. The CDR3 has 17 amino acids. Via MiXCR, TCRdb re-called the 5' RACE reads, giving one row per CDR3 protein. In the table there are under 600,000 distinct CDR3 sequences, about 20% of which are singletons. The clonotype originates from an adult woman who had mild COVID-19 (a few samples of this study predate the infection). Cell type and time point are not known. The sample was PBMCs or a T cell subset sorted from them (not recorded which). The rearrangement uses TRBV5-1 and TRBJ1-1; D possibly corresponds to TRBD1 (6 bases). In DNA form, the CDR3 reads TGCGCCAGCAGCTTGGGCCCCCCCATGCGGGGGCACACTGAAGCTTTCTTT. This encodes CASSLGPPMRGHTEAFF.